Listed here are 18 T cell receptor beta chains from one sample, sequenced in a study of blood T cell repertoires in COVID-19. TCRdb's copy holds only in-frame clones and misses some; the assay was immunoSEQ multiplex PCR. The repertoire holds 140,000 to 150,000 clones, 76% seen once, with 4.2% in the top ten. What was sequenced was peripheral blood. The receptors derive from a man aged 60 to 69 with acute or convalescent COVID-19.

This clone was recorded once. CDR3 coding DNA: TGCGCCAGCAGCCTCGGACTAGCGGGAGGAATCGCAGATACGCAGTATTTT. Protein product: CASSLGLAGGIADTQYF. V and J are TRBV5-1 and TRBJ2-3; TRBD2 matches at 14 bases. After removal of 4 bases from V and 4 bases from J, the junction contained 8 bases not matched to a gene. The CDR3 totals 17 residues. From germline, CDR1 is SGHRS and CDR2 YFSETQ.

This clone was counted only a few times. The J gene is TRBJ2-3, the V gene TRBV27; TRBD2 matches 9 bases. CDR3 length: 16 amino acids. Germline CDR1 and CDR2: MNHEY and SMNVEV (reference sequence). Germline trimming cut 2 bases from V and 3 bases from J; bases unmatched to any gene: 6. The CDR3 spells CASSLQTSGGTDTQYF. Here the CDR3 DNA reads TGTGCCAGCAGTTTACAGACTAGCGGAGGTACAGATACGCAGTATTTT.

The rearrangement uses TRBV25-1 and TRBJ2-6, with 7 bases that match TRBD1. Looked up from germline, CDR1 is MGHDK and CDR2 is SYGVNS. This CDR3 has 17 amino acids. V trimming: 7 bases; J trimming: 2 bases; junction bases outside the gene matches: 11. CDR3 coding DNA: TGTGCCAGCAATGGCCTAGGGGGCGTAGCTGGGGCCAACGTCCTGACTTTC. Translating gives CASNGLGGVAGANVLTF.

The chain is built from TRBV5-6 and TRBJ2-3; TRBD1 aligns across 9 bases. Germline assignment: CDR1 SGHDT and CDR2 YYEEEE. V dropped 2 bases and J dropped 9; count of bases not matched to a gene: 1. The CDR3 has 12 residues. CDR3: CASSFGQGTQYF. DNA of the CDR3: TGTGCCAGCAGCTTTGGACAGGGGACGCAGTATTTT.

A few counts support this clone. The chain employs TRBV7-8 and TRBJ1-2; 8 bases align to TRBD1. This CDR3 region has 14 residues. Germline CDR1 SGHVS, CDR2 FQNEAQ. The ends lost 5 bases at V and 5 bases at J; junction bases unmatched: 7. CDR3 region: CASSRAGGGYGYTF. The CDR3 region has the DNA TGTGCCAGCAGCAGGGCAGGGGGCGGGTATGGCTACACCTTC.

This clone turned up a few times. This sequence joins TRBV13 and TRBJ2-7; D gene ambiguous. The germline V gene has CDR1 PRHDT and CDR2 FYEKMQ (reference sequence). The CDR3 extends over 14 amino acids. Trimming removed 0 bases from V and 2 bases from J, with 8 bases in between. CDR3 region: CASSLGLRTYEQYF. The CDR3 coding sequence is TGTGCCAGCAGCTTAGGCCTGCGGACCTACGAGCAGTACTTC.

The chain recombines TRBV29-1 with TRBJ1-1; D might be TRBD1 (5 bases). Germline V gives CDR1 SQVTM, CDR2 ANQGSEA. V shed 7 bases and J shed 1 base, with 7 bases lying between them. This CDR3 spans 11 amino acids. The CDR3 protein is CSGQTNTEAFF. As DNA, the CDR3 is TGCAGCGGACAGACGAACACTGAAGCTTTCTTT.

The gene calls are TRBV24-1 and TRBJ2-1; 9 positions agree with TRBD1. The CDR3 consists of 14 residues. The germline V gene encodes CDR1 KGHDR and CDR2 SFDVKD. The V segment lost 5 bases and the J segment 5 bases; nucleotides outside the gene matches: 3. The chain's CDR3 is CATSGRDRDNEQFF. In DNA form, the CDR3 reads TGTGCCACCAGTGGGCGGGACAGGGACAATGAGCAGTTCTTC.

The chain recombines TRBV5-1 with TRBJ1-1, with D possibly TRBD1 on 5 matching bases. The CDR3 loop spans 17 amino acids. CDR1 and CDR2 from the germline V gene are SGHRS and YFSETQ. Trimming removed 0 bases at V and 4 bases at J, with 19 bases between. CDR3 bases: TGCGCCAGCAGCTTGGGGGTGGGTTCAGGGCCGGGCACTGAAGCTTTCTTT. This codes for CASSLGVGSGPGTEAFF.

The chain recombines TRBV7-5 with TRBJ2-5; the table names TRBD2, a call not compared with the DNA. TRBV7-5 is a pseudogene segment. CDR3 length: 17 amino acids. The CDR3 is CARSTRGSGKGSETQYF. The DNA of the CDR3 is TGTGCCAGAAGCACCCGGGGTAGCGGGAAGGGCAGCGAGACCCAGTACTTC.

V and J are TRBV5-1 and TRBJ1-5, with 7 bases lining up with TRBD1. This CDR3 contains 15 residues. V shed 2 bases and J 3 bases; nucleotides not matched to a gene: 5. Germline CDR1 reads SGHRS; CDR2 reads YFSETQ. DNA of the CDR3: TGCGCCAGCAGCTTAGTAGGGGGCAACAATCAGCCCCAGCATTTT. Its translation is CASSLVGGNNQPQHF.

V gene TRBV19 combines with J gene TRBJ1-2; 10 positions match TRBD1. V lost 3 bases to trimming and J lost 2 bases; unmatched junction nucleotides: 9. The CDR3 consists of 17 residues. Germline V lookup: CDR1 LNHDA, CDR2 SQIVND (reference sequence). CDR3 region: CASSIRDRGRANYGYTF. DNA for the CDR3: TGTGCCAGTAGTATCAGGGACAGGGGACGGGCGAACTATGGCTACACCTTC.

This chain's CDR3 is CASSAVGQGLNEQFF. Written as DNA, the CDR3 is TGTGCCAGCAGCGCAGTGGGACAGGGGCTGAATGAGCAGTTCTTC. The V call is TRBV5-6, the J call TRBJ2-1; TRBD1 aligns across 10 bases. Germline CDR1 is SGHDT and CDR2 is YYEEEE. The CDR3 sequence is 15 residues long. V lost 4 bases and J lost 7; bases outside the gene matches: 8.

A few counts support this clone. Other DNA sequences in the same sample also yield this CDR3. The chain joins TRBV2 to TRBJ2-3; tentatively, D is TRBD2 (5 bases). Germline V gives CDR1 SNHLY, CDR2 FYNNEI. Between the trimmed V and J ends, which lost 0 bases and 2 bases, there was a span of 9 bases. This CDR3 has 15 amino acids. CDR3 sequence: CASSEAGVLTDTQYF. In DNA form, the CDR3 reads TGTGCCAGCAGTGAAGCGGGAGTCCTCACAGATACGCAGTATTTT.

CDR3 in amino acids: CATLGDRGDINYGYTF. The DNA for the CDR3 is TGTGCCACCCTAGGGGACAGGGGGGACATCAACTATGGCTACACCTTC. The genes are TRBV28 and TRBJ1-2; 11 bases agree with TRBD1. The trim removed 10 bases at V and 2 bases at J, leaving 12 bases unmatched. Germline lookup yields CDR1 MDHEN and CDR2 SYDVKM. The CDR3 loop spans 16 amino acids.

The chain joins TRBV14 to TRBJ1-3, with 7 nucleotides matching TRBD1. The CDR3 has 14 amino acids. J was trimmed by 5 bases and V by 4 bases; bases with no gene match: 5. Per germline, CDR1 SGHDN and CDR2 FVKESK. CDR3 sequence: CASSPGTDRNTIYF. Here the CDR3 DNA reads TGTGCCAGCAGCCCCGGGACAGACCGAAACACCATATATTTT.

This chain uses TRBV11-2 with TRBJ2-3, with D uncertain. The CDR3 runs to 13 residues. V was trimmed by 2 bases and J by 5 bases, leaving 8 bases between them. The germline V gene encodes CDR1 SGHAT and CDR2 FQNNGV. The CDR3 is CASSLSLGDTQYF. The CDR3 DNA reads TGTGCCAGCAGCTTAAGTCTAGGAGATACGCAGTATTTT.

Worth noting for this clone: This specimen includes other DNA sequences encoding the same CDR3. The V gene is TRBV27, the J gene TRBJ2-1, with D perhaps matching TRBD1 (7 bases). V was trimmed by 6 bases and J by 0 bases, leaving 12 bases between them. Germline assignment: CDR1 MNHEY and CDR2 SMNVEV (reference sequence). There are 15 residues in the CDR3. CDR3 in amino acids: CASRPGGFSYNEQFF. In DNA, the CDR3 is TGTGCCAGCAGACCAGGGGGGTTCTCCTACAATGAGCAGTTCTTC.